This is a list of T cell receptor beta chains from one sample in a study of blood T cell repertoires in COVID-19. Only in-frame clones appear in the TCRdb table, and some are missing; sequencing was by immunoSEQ multiplex PCR. The repertoire holds some 83,000 clones, with about nine tenths as singletons. The specimen sequenced was peripheral blood. The source is a man over 45 with acute or convalescent COVID-19. CDR3s include the opening cysteine and the closing phenylalanine or tryptophan. Size is stated for part of the rows, as once, few or many counts, or as a class when the clone is expanded.

size | V | CDR3
. | TRBV30 | CAWSVAGLHQETQYF
. | TRBV9 | CASSVVGQRPTEAFF
. | TRBV28 | CASSLRGAEQFF
once | TRBV29-1 | CSAVTGGNNEQFF
. | TRBV3-1/TRBV3-2 | CASSLGTGRNYGYTF
. | TRBV6-1 | CASSDPGAANEKLFF
. | TRBV6-1 | CASRERTVRDIDSNQPQHF
. | TRBV10-3 | CAISESGLYSYEQYF
medium-sized | TRBV6-5 | CASSYGGTEAFF
. | TRBV24-1 | CATSDSEASSYNEQFF
. | TRBV4-1 | CASSPPRGPLYTF
once | TRBV29-1 | CSMGLADNEQFF
. | TRBV7-3 | CASSSRQGGMGELFF
. | TRBV12-3/TRBV12-4 | CASSFRFTDTQYF
. | TRBV19 | CASSMVVRETQYF
once | TRBV5-6 | CASSLAQGGGEKLFF
. | TRBV7-2 | CASSSRTGTEAFF
. | TRBV3-1/TRBV3-2 | CASSQEGLAADTQYF
. | TRBV28 | CASSLPGQGVKTGELFF
. | TRBV5-1 | CASSWTDRGDSPLHF
. | TRBV18 | CASSQNFNNSPLHF
once | TRBV29-1 | CSVASVNTEAFF
. | TRBV19 | CASSMGRGGTISNQPQHF
. | TRBV7-9 | CASSSRDRTNTGELFF
. | TRBV2 | CAGSLAYEQYF
. | TRBV7-9 | CASSSNRDPYEQYF
. | TRBV2 | CASSEHAGGLETQYF
. | TRBV4-1 | CASSQAPRADTQYF
once | TRBV7-2 | CASSPRRQGSTEAFF
. | TRBV14 | CASSQFTGYAEAFF
once | TRBV19 | CASSIRGGNEQFF
. | TRBV6-6 | CASSYGAGQKGGYTF
. | TRBV19 | CASSRGTSAKQFF
. | TRBV5-6 | CASSLVRGPIAYGYTF
. | TRBV2 | CASKGGTVNEKLFF
once | TRBV5-6 | CASSLVSPDTQYF
. | TRBV12-3/TRBV12-4 | CASSFRANQPQHF
few | TRBV4-2 | CASSPTAGGPVTDTQYF
. | TRBV5-1 | CASKVDLNTEAFF
. | TRBV30 | CAWSWDRGGFGYTF
. | TRBV27 | CASSTVRTSGRLNEQFF
. | TRBV19 | CASTDRASGNTIYF
few | TRBV19 | CASSIETGRRETQYF
. | TRBV24-1 | CASSLVSSHYEQYF
. | TRBV12-3/TRBV12-4 | CASSFGGGYGYTF
. | TRBV10-1 | CASSESARADEQYF
. | TRBV18 | CASSLQEVEVSEQFF
. | TRBV27 | CAIVCVDTQYF